The 3 T cell receptor beta chains in this list originate from one sample, sequenced in a study of blood T cell repertoires in COVID-19. Using immunoSEQ multiplex PCR, the repertoire was profiled, and TCRdb retains in-frame clones only, with some absent. The repertoire includes approximately 170,000 clones, roughly nine tenths of them detected once, and approximately 1.1% sits in the top ten. Sequencing input: peripheral blood. These receptors originate from a man aged 25 to 45 with acute or convalescent COVID-19.

The rearrangement links TRBV30 to TRBJ2-4; D unresolved. This CDR3 is built from 14 residues. Trimming removed 6 bases at V and 0 bases at J, with 12 bases between. Germline CDR1 is GTSNPN and CDR2 is SVGIG (reference sequence). Here the CDR3 reads CACHPRIAKNIQYF. DNA for the CDR3: TGTGCCTGCCATCCCAGGATAGCCAAAAACATTCAGTACTTC.

This chain links TRBV7-2 with TRBJ1-6; D not certain. The CDR3 has 18 residues. The germline V and J ends were trimmed by 0 bases and 0 bases, with 12 bases remaining between them. CDR1 SGHTA and CDR2 FQGNSA come from the germline V gene. The CDR3 DNA sequence: TGTGCCAGCAGCTTAGCGCTTCTCGGGAGCTCCTATAATTCACCCCTCCACTTT. Its protein is CASSLALLGSSYNSPLHF.

The chain links TRBV27 to TRBJ1-2; 8 bases align to TRBD1. Trimming cost V 5 bases and J 6 bases; bases outside gene matches: 14. The germline CDR1 and CDR2 sequences are MNHEY and SMNVEV (reference sequence). The length of the CDR3 is 16 residues. The CDR3 loop reads CASSLERGQGGDGYTF. The CDR3 region has the DNA TGTGCCAGCAGTCTAGAGAGAGGACAGGGCGGGGATGGCTACACCTTC.